This entry concerns a single TCR beta chain. Its cognate antigen has yet to be identified. Base qualities are not recorded, but no much larger clone differs from it by a single base. From cysteine to phenylalanine, the CDR3 is 15 amino acids long. Of the read, only the CDR3 DNA is kept; its 45 bases are in frame from base 1. Trimming leaves V shorter by 6 bases and J shorter by 2 bases, with the junction holding 9 bases beyond the gene matches. Based on the germline V gene (reference sequence), the CDR1 and CDR2 sequences are MNHEY and SMNVEV. Whole blood was collected in K2EDTA tubes by collaborating institutions according to the institutions' own protocols. Collaborator samples were shipped for TCRbeta analysis as frozen whole blood, isolated PBMCs, or DNA extracted from either sample type. TCRbeta CDR3 regions were amplified from genomic DNA by means of the immunoSEQ Assay, a bias-controlled multiplex PCR. On the authors' methods: Nucleated cell counts per sample were estimated from amplification of reference gene primers within the assay. To quantify the absolute abundance of each unique TCRbeta CDR3 rearrangement, sequence reads were collapsed and filtered. For each sample, productive Simpson clonality was calculated by taking the square root of Simpson's diversity index across productive rearrangements. Not all clones reach the TCRdb copy of this immuneACCESS table, which keeps in-frame sequences only. Checked studies attribute under half of the gap to unresolved V genes and leave the rest unexplained. That table gives V, J and clone size, and the DNA gave D and trimming. This sample has roughly 230,000 clones in its table, and approximately 83% of those were observed once. Clones ranked in the top ten supply under 5% of the sample.

This entry is derived from a study of blood T cell repertoires in COVID-19 (dated by TCRdb to the early 2020s). Describing the broader study: Samples from collaborators originated in the United States, Italy and Spain and spanned both the acute and convalescent phases of COVID-19. Subjects who had been exposed to COVID-19, were actively infected with it, or had recovered from it provided the deeply sampled blood TCRbeta repertoires that made up the dataset. The samples were drawn from two sources: the first 160 participants of the ongoing ImmuneRACE study, and some 1,300 subjects contributed by 6 global collaborators. A freely available public database, intended as a resource for researchers studying the immune response to SARS-CoV-2, is where the repertoires were released. Nearly every sample came with metadata listing a de-identified subject ID, COVID-19 status, age in years and sex. Where available, HLA class I and class II types were obtained from metadata supplied by the sample provider rather than from assay-based typing. The prospective study material was composed of cDNA or gDNA derived from T cells, B-cell-depleted T cells, or PBMCs. On the study overall, not on this receptor specifically: The amount of clinical and demographic metadata varied by source and participant and was provided uncurated.

The sequence was collected from a man in his fifties with active or convalescent COVID-19. The sample comprised peripheral blood. In this chain, TRBV27 is recombined with TRBJ2-7, and TRBD1 aligns with 8 junction nucleotides. The nucleotides read TGTGCCAGCAGACAGGACAGGGAGGCGACCTACGAGCAGTACTTC. Its protein product is CASRQDREATYEQYF.